This T cell receptor beta chain was recovered during a study of blood T cells in healthy people across ages. This clonotype occurred many times. A second PCR, run for about 7 to 11 cycles, used a sample-barcoded 5' primer plus a J-beta primer mix. TCRdb re-called the 5' RACE reads through MiXCR, storing one row per CDR3 protein. The data show about 840,000 distinct CDR3 sequences, with 25% to 30% seen just once and about 9.4% held by the top ten. This CDR3 comprises 14 residues. The V end was cut by 5 bases, the J end by 3 bases, with 17 bases between. CDR1 and CDR2 (germline): DFQATT, SNEGSKA (reference sequence). The sample was also linked to a second study, of T cells of mothers and their children.

This clonotype was obtained from a woman aged 40-49 years in good health. This sequence joins TRBV20-1 and TRBJ2-7; the D gene is possibly TRBD1 (6 bases). The specimen was blood. CDR3 loop: CSAGPVRGVYEQYF. DNA of the CDR3: TGCAGTGCTGGACCGGTCAGGGGAGTCTACGAGCAGTACTTC.